This T cell receptor (beta chain) appears in the sequencing data of a study of blood T cell repertoires in COVID-19. The overall study: The cDNA or gDNA used as material had been derived from T cells, B-cell-depleted T cells, or PBMCs.

Clones were sequenced by immunoSEQ multiplex PCR, and TCRdb holds only the in-frame ones, with some missing. The table shows fewer than 350,000 clones, with approximately 90% occurring only once. The study assigned cohorts using participant-reported clinical history. The CDR3 totals 16 residues. V gave up 4 bases and J gave up 8 bases; unmatched junction bases: 12. The germline V gene has CDR1 LGHDT and CDR2 YNNKEL (reference sequence). Sequences were obtained from PBMCs or T cells enriched from blood (not recorded which). V is TRBV3-1 (or the pseudogene TRBV3-2) and J is TRBJ2-1, with TRBD2 matching over 9 bases. The origin of this receptor is a middle-aged woman with acute COVID-19. The CDR3 is CASSPLRGGNGDEQFF. The CDR3 coding sequence is TGTGCCAGCAGCCCGCTGCGGGGGGGAAACGGGGATGAGCAGTTCTTC.